The present T cell receptor (beta chain) was sequenced within a study of cytomegalovirus exposure and HLA in healthy donors. Study-level information: Both the approximately 120 validation repertoires and the roughly 640 first-cohort repertoires used the same platform, as reported by a later analysis. The study's findings and limits: Most sequenced TCRs were rare (though some public TCRs occurred in many donors). Altogether, 160 or so TCR beta chains were recorded as cytomegalovirus-associated.

Points on this clone: Antigen specificity is unknown.

TCRdb's copy holds only in-frame clones and misses some; the assay was immunoSEQ multiplex PCR. This sample carries around 98,000 clones, approximately 88% of them seen once, and the ten largest clones take 3% to 4%. Germline-derived CDR1 and CDR2 are LNHNV and YYDKDF (reference sequence). Deletions cut 0 bases from V and 3 bases from J, with 18 bases between. CDR3 length: 17 amino acids. The sequencing input was PBMCs. This sequence was found in a woman in her twenties or thirties in good health and CMV-seronegative. This chain links TRBV15 with TRBJ2-7, with D possibly being TRBD1 (5 bases). CDR3 in DNA: TGTGCCACCAGCAGAGATGATGTCTCACAGGCCAGCTACGAGCAGTACTTC. Translating it yields CATSRDDVSQASYEQYF.